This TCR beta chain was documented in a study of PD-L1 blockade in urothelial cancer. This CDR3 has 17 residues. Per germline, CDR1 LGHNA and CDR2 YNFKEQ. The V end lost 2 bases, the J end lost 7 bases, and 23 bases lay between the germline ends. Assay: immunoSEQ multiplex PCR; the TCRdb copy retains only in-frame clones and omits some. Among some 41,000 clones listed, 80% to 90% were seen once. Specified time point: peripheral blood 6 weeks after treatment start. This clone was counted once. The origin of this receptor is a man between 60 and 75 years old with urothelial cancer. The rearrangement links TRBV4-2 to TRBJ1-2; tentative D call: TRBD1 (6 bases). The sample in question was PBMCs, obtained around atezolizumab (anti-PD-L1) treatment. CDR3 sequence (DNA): TGTGCCAGCAGCCAAAATACCTTGCAGGGGAGGGGACTTGGCTACACCTTC. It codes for CASSQNTLQGRGLGYTF.